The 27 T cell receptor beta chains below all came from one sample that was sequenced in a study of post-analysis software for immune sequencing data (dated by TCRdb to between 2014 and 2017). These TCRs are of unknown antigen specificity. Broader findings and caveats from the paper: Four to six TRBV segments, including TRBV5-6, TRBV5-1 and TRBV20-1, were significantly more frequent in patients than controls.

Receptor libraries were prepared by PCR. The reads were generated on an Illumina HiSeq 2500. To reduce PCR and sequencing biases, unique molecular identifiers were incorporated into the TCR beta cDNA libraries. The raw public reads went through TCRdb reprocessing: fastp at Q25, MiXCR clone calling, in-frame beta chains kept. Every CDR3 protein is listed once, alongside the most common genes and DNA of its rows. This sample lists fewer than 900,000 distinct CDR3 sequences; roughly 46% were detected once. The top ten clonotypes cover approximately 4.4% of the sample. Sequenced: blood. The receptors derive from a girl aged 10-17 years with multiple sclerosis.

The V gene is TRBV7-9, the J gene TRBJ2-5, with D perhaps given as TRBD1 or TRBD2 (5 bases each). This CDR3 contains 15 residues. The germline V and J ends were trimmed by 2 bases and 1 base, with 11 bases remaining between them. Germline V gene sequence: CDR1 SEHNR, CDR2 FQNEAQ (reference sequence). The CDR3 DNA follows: TGTGCCAGCAGCTTACCCGGGGCGCCCCAAGAGACCCAGTACTTC. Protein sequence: CASSLPGAPQETQYF.

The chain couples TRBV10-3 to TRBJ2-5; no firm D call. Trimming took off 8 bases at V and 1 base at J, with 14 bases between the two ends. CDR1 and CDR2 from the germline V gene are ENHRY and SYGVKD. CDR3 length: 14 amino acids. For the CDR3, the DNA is TGTGCCATCCAGGCTCCCGAATCCCAAGAGACCCAGTACTTC. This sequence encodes CAIQAPESQETQYF.

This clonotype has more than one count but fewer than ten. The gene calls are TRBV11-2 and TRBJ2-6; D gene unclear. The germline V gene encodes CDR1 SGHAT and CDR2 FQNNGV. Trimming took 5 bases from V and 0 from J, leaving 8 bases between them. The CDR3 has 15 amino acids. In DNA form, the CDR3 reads TGTGCCAGCAGCCCCTCCCCCTCTGGGGCCAACGTCCTGACTTTC. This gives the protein CASSPSPSGANVLTF.

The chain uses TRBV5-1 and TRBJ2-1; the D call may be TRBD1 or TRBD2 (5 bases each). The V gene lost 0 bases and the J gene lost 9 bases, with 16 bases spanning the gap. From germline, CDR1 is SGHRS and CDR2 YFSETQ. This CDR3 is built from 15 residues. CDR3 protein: CASSLVGEPSGEQFF. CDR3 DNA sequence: TGCGCCAGCAGCTTGGTAGGGGAACCGAGCGGTGAGCAGTTCTTC.

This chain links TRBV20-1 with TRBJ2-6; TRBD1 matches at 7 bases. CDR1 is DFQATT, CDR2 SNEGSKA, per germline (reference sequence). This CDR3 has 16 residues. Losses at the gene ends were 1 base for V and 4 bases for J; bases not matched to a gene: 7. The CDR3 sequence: CSARGQGVAGANVLTF. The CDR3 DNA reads TGCAGTGCTAGAGGGCAGGGGGTAGCCGGGGCCAACGTCCTGACTTTC.

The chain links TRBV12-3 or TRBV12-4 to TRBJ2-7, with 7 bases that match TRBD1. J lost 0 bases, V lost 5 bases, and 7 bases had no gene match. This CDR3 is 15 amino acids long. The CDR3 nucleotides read TGTGCCAGCAGTCCGAACAGGGGTGGCTCCTACGAGCAGTACTTC. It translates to CASSPNRGGSYEQYF.

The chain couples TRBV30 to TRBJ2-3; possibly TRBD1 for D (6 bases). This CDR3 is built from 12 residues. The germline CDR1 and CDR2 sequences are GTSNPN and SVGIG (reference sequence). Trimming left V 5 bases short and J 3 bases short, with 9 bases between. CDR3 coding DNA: TGTGCCTGGGGGGGCGTTACAGATACGCAGTATTTT. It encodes CAWGGVTDTQYF.

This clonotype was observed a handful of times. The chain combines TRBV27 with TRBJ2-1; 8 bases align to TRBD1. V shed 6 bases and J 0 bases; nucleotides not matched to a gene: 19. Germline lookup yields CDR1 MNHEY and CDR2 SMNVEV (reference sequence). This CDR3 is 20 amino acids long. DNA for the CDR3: TGTGCCAGCAGCCCCTCCCGGACAGGGCGGCCCCGGGGCTCCTACAATGAGCAGTTCTTC. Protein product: CASSPSRTGRPRGSYNEQFF.

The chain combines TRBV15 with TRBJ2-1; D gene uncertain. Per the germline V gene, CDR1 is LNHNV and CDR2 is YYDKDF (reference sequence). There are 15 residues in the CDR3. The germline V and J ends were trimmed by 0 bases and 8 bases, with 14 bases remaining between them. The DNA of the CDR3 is TGTGCCACCAGCAGAGATGTTGCTGTTTTCGATGAGCAGTTCTTC. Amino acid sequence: CATSRDVAVFDEQFF.

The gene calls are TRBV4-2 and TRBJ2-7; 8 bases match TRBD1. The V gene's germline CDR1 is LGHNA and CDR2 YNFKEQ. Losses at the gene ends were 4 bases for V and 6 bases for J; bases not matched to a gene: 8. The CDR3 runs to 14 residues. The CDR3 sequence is CASSPGQGLSEQYF. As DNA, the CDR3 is TGTGCCAGCAGCCCAGGACAGGGTCTCTCCGAGCAGTACTTC.

The CDR3 protein is CASSSTEGYQDEQYF. CDR3 nucleotide sequence: TGTGCCAGCAGTTCCACAGAGGGGTATCAGGACGAGCAGTACTTC. V usage is TRBV12-3 or TRBV12-4 and J usage is TRBJ2-5; tentatively, D is TRBD1 or TRBD2 (5 bases each). The tail of the sequence fits TRBJ2-7 better, so the J call may be wrong. This CDR3 has 15 residues.

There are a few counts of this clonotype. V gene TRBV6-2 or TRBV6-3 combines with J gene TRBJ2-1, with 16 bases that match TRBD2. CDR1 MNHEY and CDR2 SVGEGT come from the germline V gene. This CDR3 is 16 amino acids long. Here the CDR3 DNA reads TGTGCTACAGGGGGACTAGCGGGAGGGCCCCACAATGAGCAGTTCTTC. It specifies CATGGLAGGPHNEQFF.

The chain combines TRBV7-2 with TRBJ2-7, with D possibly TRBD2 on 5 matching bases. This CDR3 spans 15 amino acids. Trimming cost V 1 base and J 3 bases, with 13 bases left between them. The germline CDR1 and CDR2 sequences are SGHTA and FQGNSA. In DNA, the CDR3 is TGTGCCAGCAGCTTAGAGCTTGGGAGCGTCTACGAGCAGTACTTC. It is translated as CASSLELGSVYEQYF.

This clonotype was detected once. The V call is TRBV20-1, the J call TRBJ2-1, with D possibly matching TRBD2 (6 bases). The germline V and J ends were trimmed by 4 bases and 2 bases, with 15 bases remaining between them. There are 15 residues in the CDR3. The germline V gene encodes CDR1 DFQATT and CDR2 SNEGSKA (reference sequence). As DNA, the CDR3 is TGCAGTGCTAAAGTAGCGGAGTTACCCTACAATGAGCAGTTCTTC. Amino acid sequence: CSAKVAELPYNEQFF.

The CDR3 nucleotides read TGTGCCAGCAGCTGGGAATCCGGGACAGGGGCCTACAATGAGCAGTTCTTC. This sequence encodes CASSWESGTGAYNEQFF. The chain combines TRBV11-1 with TRBJ2-1; 10 bases line up with TRBD1. CDR3 size: 17 residues. Germline CDR1 SGHAT, CDR2 FQDESV (reference sequence). After removal of 4 bases from V and 2 bases from J, the junction contained 8 bases not matched to a gene.

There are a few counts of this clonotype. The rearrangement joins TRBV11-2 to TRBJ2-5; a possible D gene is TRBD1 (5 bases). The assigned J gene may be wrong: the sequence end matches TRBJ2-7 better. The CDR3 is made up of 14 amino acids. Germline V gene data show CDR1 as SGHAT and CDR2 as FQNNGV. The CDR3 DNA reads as TGTGCCAGCAGCAACCTTTTAGGGGTTAACGAGCAGTACTTC. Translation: CASSNLLGVNEQYF.

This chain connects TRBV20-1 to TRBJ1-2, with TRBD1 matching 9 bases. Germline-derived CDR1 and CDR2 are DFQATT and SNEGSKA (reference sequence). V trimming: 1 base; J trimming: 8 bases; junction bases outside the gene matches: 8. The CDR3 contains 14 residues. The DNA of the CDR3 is TGCAGTGCTAGAGGACAGGGGGAGAGGGACGGCTACACCTTC. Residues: CSARGQGERDGYTF.

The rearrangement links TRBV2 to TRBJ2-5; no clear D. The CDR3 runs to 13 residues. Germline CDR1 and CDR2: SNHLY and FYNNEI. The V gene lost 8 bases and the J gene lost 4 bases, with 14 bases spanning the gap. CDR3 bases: TGTGCCAGCCGAAAAGGCAGTTCAGAGACCCAGTACTTC. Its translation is CASRKGSSETQYF.

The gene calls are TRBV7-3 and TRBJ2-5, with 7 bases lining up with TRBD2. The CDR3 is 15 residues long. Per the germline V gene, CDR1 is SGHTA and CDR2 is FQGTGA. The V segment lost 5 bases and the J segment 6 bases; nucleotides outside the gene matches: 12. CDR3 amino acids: CASSPTSSGGKTQYF. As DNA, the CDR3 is TGTGCCAGCAGCCCTACTTCTAGCGGAGGGAAGACCCAGTACTTC.

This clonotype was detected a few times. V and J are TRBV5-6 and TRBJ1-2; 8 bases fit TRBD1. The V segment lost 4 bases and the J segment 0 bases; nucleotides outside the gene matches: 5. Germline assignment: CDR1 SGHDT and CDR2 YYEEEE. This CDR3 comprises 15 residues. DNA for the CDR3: TGTGCCAGCAGCAGAAGGGACAGGCCTAACTATGGCTACACCTTC. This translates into CASSRRDRPNYGYTF.

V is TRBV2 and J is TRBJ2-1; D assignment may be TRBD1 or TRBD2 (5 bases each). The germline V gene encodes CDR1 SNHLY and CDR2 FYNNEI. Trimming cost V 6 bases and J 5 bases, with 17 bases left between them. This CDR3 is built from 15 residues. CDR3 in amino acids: CASSDSLGLDNEQFF. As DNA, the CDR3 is TGTGCCAGCAGCGACAGCTTAGGACTCGACAATGAGCAGTTCTTC.

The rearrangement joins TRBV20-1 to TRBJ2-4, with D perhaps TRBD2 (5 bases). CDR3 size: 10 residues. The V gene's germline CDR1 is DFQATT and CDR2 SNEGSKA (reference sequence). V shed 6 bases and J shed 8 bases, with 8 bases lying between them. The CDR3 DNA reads TGCAGTGCCCGGACTGACATTCAGTACTTC. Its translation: CSARTDIQYF.

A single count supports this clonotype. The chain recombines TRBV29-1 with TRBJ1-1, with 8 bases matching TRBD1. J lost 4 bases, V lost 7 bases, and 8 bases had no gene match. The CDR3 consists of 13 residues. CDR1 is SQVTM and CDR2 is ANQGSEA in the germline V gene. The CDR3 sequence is CSAGGASGTEAFF. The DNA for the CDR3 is TGCAGCGCAGGGGGCGCGTCTGGCACTGAAGCTTTCTTT.

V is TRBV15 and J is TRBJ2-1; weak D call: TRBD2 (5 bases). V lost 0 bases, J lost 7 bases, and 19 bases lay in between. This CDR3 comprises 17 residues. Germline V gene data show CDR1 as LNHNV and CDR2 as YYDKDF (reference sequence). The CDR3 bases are TGTGCCACCAGCAGAGATCGTAGTGAATCACTAGTAAATGAGCAGTTCTTC. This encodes CATSRDRSESLVNEQFF.

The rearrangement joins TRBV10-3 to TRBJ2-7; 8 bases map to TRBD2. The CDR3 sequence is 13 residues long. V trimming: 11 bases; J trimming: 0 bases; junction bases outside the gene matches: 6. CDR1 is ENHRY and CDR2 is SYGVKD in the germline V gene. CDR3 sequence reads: CASAREDSYEQYF. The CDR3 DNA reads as TGTGCCTCGGCGCGGGAGGACTCCTACGAGCAGTACTTC.

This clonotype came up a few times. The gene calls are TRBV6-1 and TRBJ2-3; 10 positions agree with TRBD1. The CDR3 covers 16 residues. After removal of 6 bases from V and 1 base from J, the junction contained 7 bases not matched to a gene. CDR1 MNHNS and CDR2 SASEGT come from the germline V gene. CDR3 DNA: TGTGCCAGCAGCCCCTTGGGACAGGGGCGCACAGATACGCAGTATTTT. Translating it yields CASSPLGQGRTDTQYF.

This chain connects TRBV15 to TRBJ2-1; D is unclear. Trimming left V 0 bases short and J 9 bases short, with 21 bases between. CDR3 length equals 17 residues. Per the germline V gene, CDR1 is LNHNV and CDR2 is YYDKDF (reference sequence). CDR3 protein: CATSRDDPCGDRREQFF. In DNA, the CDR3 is TGTGCCACCAGCAGAGACGATCCCTGCGGCGATAGACGTGAGCAGTTCTTC. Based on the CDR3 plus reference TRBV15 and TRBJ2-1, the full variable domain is DAMVIQNPRYQVTQFGKPVTLSCSQTLNHNVMYWYQQKSSQAPKLLFHYYDKDFNNEADTPDNFQSRRPNTSFCFLDIRSPGLGDTAMYLCATSRDDPCGDRREQFFGPGTRLTVL.